The 21 T cell receptor beta chains presented below share a single source sample, sequenced in a study of a mutant IDH1 vaccine in newly diagnosed glioma. The antigens these receptors bind are not known. The protocol was immunoSEQ multiplex PCR, while the TCRdb copy is restricted to in-frame clones and leaves out a portion. The table includes fewer than 100,000 clones, around 90% detected once. Time point meaning: week 5, during vaccination. Every vaccination contained 300 ug of the mutant IDH1 20-mer peptide and was paired with topical imiquimod. This sample comprised PBMCs, obtained from a glioma patient whose treatment included an IDH1 peptide vaccine. The source of these receptors is a woman aged 45 to 65 with glioma.

This clone showed up just once. The rearrangement links TRBV18 to TRBJ2-5; tentative D call: TRBD2 (7 bases). The DNA end favors TRBJ2-7, so the J call may be wrong. The CDR3 totals 14 residues. Germline V gives CDR1 KGHSH, CDR2 LQKENI. CDR3 sequence (DNA): TGTGCCAGTCTAAGGGGGGGGCGCCCCTACGAGCAGTACTTC. Amino acids: CASLRGGRPYEQYF.

This sequence joins TRBV9 and TRBJ1-2; TRBD1 might be the D (5 bases). CDR1 and CDR2 from the germline V gene are SGDLS and YYNGEE. V was pared by 0 bases and J by 7 bases, with 10 bases between. The CDR3 has 13 residues. The DNA for the CDR3 is TGTGCCAGCAGCGTAGGGGCAGGGTTTGGCTACACCTTC. It encodes CASSVGAGFGYTF.

The J gene is TRBJ1-1, the V gene TRBV11-2, with 8 nucleotides matching TRBD1. CDR1 is SGHAT, CDR2 FQNNGV, per germline. J lost 6 bases, V lost 5 bases, and 8 bases had no gene match. The CDR3 runs 14 residues. CDR3 nucleotides: TGTGCCAGCAGCCCGGACAGGGAATTTTCTGAAGCTTTCTTT. Its protein is CASSPDREFSEAFF.

The J gene is TRBJ2-7, the V gene TRBV5-6; the D gene is possibly TRBD1 (6 bases). Germline V gene lookup returns CDR1 SGHDT and CDR2 YYEEEE. This CDR3 has 14 residues. V was shortened by 4 bases and J by 4 bases, with 15 bases between the two germline ends. Written as DNA, the CDR3 is TGTGCCAGCAGCATCTCCCCAGGGGCTTACGAGCAGTACTTC. Residues: CASSISPGAYEQYF.

V is TRBV5-1 and J is TRBJ2-2; no reliable D call. The V gene lost 2 bases and the J gene lost 1 base, with 9 bases spanning the gap. The CDR3 length is 15 residues. Germline V gene data show CDR1 as SGHRS and CDR2 as YFSETQ. In nucleotides, the CDR3 is TGCGCCAGCAGCTTTGACTCGTTGAACACCGGGGAGCTGTTTTTT. This encodes CASSFDSLNTGELFF.

This clone was detected a few times. The gene calls are TRBV7-9 and TRBJ2-7; 7 positions agree with TRBD2. This CDR3 has 14 amino acids. Germline trimming cut 3 bases from V and 4 bases from J; bases unmatched to any gene: 6. Germline V gene lookup returns CDR1 SEHNR and CDR2 FQNEAQ (reference sequence). CDR3 in DNA: TGTGCCAGCAGCTTCGGTGGCGGGAGTTACGAGCAGTACTTC. Translation: CASSFGGGSYEQYF.

This chain links TRBV27 with TRBJ2-1; 9 positions agree with TRBD2. With 6 bases clipped from V and 4 bases from J, the junction kept 10 bases outside the gene matches. The V gene's germline CDR1 is MNHEY and CDR2 SMNVEV (reference sequence). This CDR3 has 16 residues. CDR3 amino acids: CASSRTPSGKYNEQFF. The DNA of the CDR3 is TGTGCCAGCAGCCGGACGCCTAGCGGGAAATACAATGAGCAGTTCTTC.

The chain carries TRBV30 and TRBJ1-2; perhaps TRBD1 as D (5 bases). V was pared by 3 bases and J by 2 bases, with 13 bases between. Germline V lookup: CDR1 GTSNPN, CDR2 SVGIG (reference sequence). The CDR3 is made up of 14 amino acids. The CDR3 reads CAWRSPDSNYGYTF. In DNA form, the CDR3 reads TGTGCCTGGAGAAGCCCCGACAGCAACTATGGCTACACCTTC.

V gene TRBV6-5 combines with J gene TRBJ1-1; D is unclear. V was clipped by 2 bases and J by 0 bases, with 7 bases between them. CDR3 length: 14 residues. Germline-derived CDR1 and CDR2 are MNHEY and SVGAGI. The CDR3 protein is CASSYGQLNTEAFF. The CDR3, as DNA: TGTGCCAGCAGTTACGGGCAGTTGAACACTGAAGCTTTCTTT.

The chain carries TRBV7-9 and TRBJ1-1; possibly TRBD1 for D (5 bases). The germline CDR1 and CDR2 sequences are SEHNR and FQNEAQ (reference sequence). This CDR3 is built from 14 residues. The ends were cut back, 5 bases at V and 0 bases at J, with 10 bases in the middle. DNA for the CDR3: TGTGCCAGCAGCCAGGGCATCATGAACACTGAAGCTTTCTTT. As protein: CASSQGIMNTEAFF.

This sequence joins TRBV19 and TRBJ1-2; TRBD1 matches 10 bases. The length of the CDR3 is 14 residues. CDR1 and CDR2 from the germline V gene are LNHDA and SQIVND (reference sequence). The V gene end was trimmed by 6 bases and the J gene end by 2 bases; junction bases not matched to a gene: 3. The DNA of the CDR3 is TGTGCCAGTAGCTGGACAGGGGGGAACTATGGCTACACCTTC. Its translation is CASSWTGGNYGYTF.

J is TRBJ1-3 and V is TRBV6-6; possibly TRBD1 for D (5 bases). Germline lookup yields CDR1 MNHNY and CDR2 SVGAGI (reference sequence). The germline V and J ends were trimmed by 2 bases and 2 bases, with 13 bases remaining between them. CDR3 length: 16 residues. In DNA, the CDR3 is TGTGCCAGCAGTTACAGGGACCCCAGGGCTGGAAACACCATATATTTT. This sequence encodes CASSYRDPRAGNTIYF.

The V and J genes are TRBV5-1 and TRBJ2-2; D may be TRBD1 or TRBD2 (6 bases each). Trimming removed 7 bases at V and 6 bases at J, with 19 bases between. Germline V gene sequence: CDR1 SGHRS, CDR2 YFSETQ. The length of the CDR3 is 15 residues. CDR3 protein: CASRDTRLAAGELFF. CDR3 DNA: TGCGCCAGCCGGGACACACGTTTAGCGGCCGGGGAGCTGTTTTTT.

The genes are TRBV5-6 and TRBJ2-1; 8 bases agree with TRBD1. The CDR3 is 14 amino acids. J lost 9 bases, V lost 3 bases, and 8 bases had no gene match. Per the germline V gene, CDR1 is SGHDT and CDR2 is YYEEEE. The CDR3 is CASSWGAGGVEQFF. CDR3 bases: TGTGCCAGCAGCTGGGGGGCAGGGGGCGTTGAGCAGTTCTTC.

The CDR3 spells CSVDGQSSYNEQFF. The CDR3, as DNA: TGCAGCGTTGACGGTCAGAGCTCCTACAATGAGCAGTTCTTC. The J gene is TRBJ2-1, the V gene TRBV29-1; D is unclear. This CDR3 has 14 amino acids. V gave up 3 bases and J gave up 0 bases, with 9 bases separating them. Germline CDR1 and CDR2: SQVTM and ANQGSEA.

The V and J genes are TRBV30 and TRBJ1-6; 7 nucleotides line up with TRBD1. The germline CDR1 and CDR2 sequences are GTSNPN and SVGIG (reference sequence). V trimming: 2 bases; J trimming: 7 bases; junction bases outside the gene matches: 8. The CDR3 covers 15 residues. The CDR3 DNA follows: TGTGCCTGGAGTAGGGGACAGAGAGACAATTCACCCCTCCACTTT. This sequence encodes CAWSRGQRDNSPLHF.

For this clone: A read error may account for a junction end that differs from germline. The V and J genes are TRBV2 and TRBJ2-4, with D perhaps given as TRBD1 or TRBD2 (5 bases each). CDR3 length: 16 amino acids. The germline V gene has CDR1 SNHLY and CDR2 FYNNEI. The CDR3 here is CAGTPLTAGSGSLGDF. The CDR3 bases are TGTGCCGGCACCCCCCTAACGGCAGGGAGCGGTTCCTTGGGGGATTTC.

This chain connects TRBV9 to TRBJ1-3; D not resolved. Per the germline V gene, CDR1 is SGDLS and CDR2 is YYNGEE. V shed 4 bases and J shed 3 bases, with 5 bases lying between them. The CDR3 totals 12 residues. The CDR3 protein is CASSTSGNTIYF. The CDR3 nucleotides read TGTGCCAGCAGCACCAGTGGAAACACCATATATTTT.

This chain's CDR3 is CASSLPRGVVEQFF. CDR3 bases: TGTGCCAGCAGCTTGCCCAGGGGGGTTGTTGAGCAGTTCTTC. The chain joins TRBV5-6 to TRBJ2-1, with D possibly being TRBD1 (7 bases). The V and J ends lost 1 base and 9 bases respectively, with 14 bases between them. This CDR3 spans 14 amino acids. The germline V gene has CDR1 SGHDT and CDR2 YYEEEE.

In this sample, this clone turned up once. This chain links TRBV5-4 with TRBJ1-2; D gene ambiguous. This CDR3 comprises 13 residues. Germline V gene lookup returns CDR1 SGHNT and CDR2 YYREEE (reference sequence). V was shortened by 5 bases and J by 3 bases, with 11 bases between the two germline ends. CDR3 in DNA: TGTGCCAGCAGTTTTACCGGGGACTATGGCTACACCTTC. This encodes CASSFTGDYGYTF.

The chain combines TRBV30 with TRBJ2-5, with TRBD2 matching 14 bases. The DNA end favors TRBJ2-7, so the J call may be wrong. Germline V gives CDR1 GTSNPN, CDR2 SVGIG (reference sequence). The CDR3 is 17 amino acids. The CDR3 DNA reads as TGTGCCTGGAGTGCGGGACTAGCGGGAGCCCTTCGCTACGAGCAGTACTTC. This gives the protein CAWSAGLAGALRYEQYF.